This T cell receptor beta chain was retrieved from a study of shared clonotypes between healthy human individuals. The study's findings and limits: Collection of samples was limited to blood; tissue repertoires likely differ.

Germline loops: CDR1 SNHLY, CDR2 FYNNEI. CDR3 size: 9 residues. The germline V and J ends were trimmed by 9 bases and 5 bases, with 4 bases remaining between them. Template for every sorted-subset replicate PCR totaled about 0.2 ug DNA, approximately 30,000 T cell genomes. Sequencing used immunoSEQ multiplex PCR; TCRdb keeps in-frame clones, though not all of them. This sample has under 600,000 clones, with around 97% found just once. This clone was detected a few times. The target antigen is unknown. The J gene is TRBJ2-5, the V gene TRBV2; D is undetermined. The receptor was derived from a woman aged 30 to 39 in good health. What was sequenced was naive CD4+ T cells sorted from blood. As to subset: CD45RA+ positively selected. CDR3 nucleotides: TGTGCCAGTGGGGAGACCCAGTACTTC. It encodes CASGETQYF.